This T cell receptor beta chain was observed in a study of type 1 regulatory T cells. Study as a whole: This in vitro CD4 product, T-allo10, is enriched for Tr1 cells and alloantigen-specific.

This CDR3 is 13 amino acids long. The germline gives CDR1 SGHKS, CDR2 YYEKEE (reference sequence). Trimming stripped 4 bases from V and 2 bases from J, with 9 bases between. Remarks on this clonotype: Its cognate antigen is unknown.

TCRdb fed the reads into MiXCR, producing one record per CDR3 protein. The table records 60,000 to 75,000 distinct CDR3 sequences, under 25% of them present only once. Study findings and constraints: Tr1 cells had a more restricted TCR repertoire than non-Tr1 cells.

Sequences were obtained from cultured type 1 regulatory T (Tr1) cells, either the whole culture or a sorted fraction (not recorded which). This sequence originates from a human donor in good health. The chain is built from TRBV5-5 and TRBJ1-2, with D possibly being TRBD1 (5 bases). CDR3 in DNA: TGTGCCAGCAGCCCGGGACTGAACTATGGCTACACCTTC. Translation gives CASSPGLNYGYTF. Variable domain in full (rest from reference TRBV5-5 and TRBJ1-2): DAGVTQSPTHLIKTRGQQVTLRCSPISGHKSVSWYQQVLGQGPQFIFQYYEKEERGRGNFPDRFSARQFPNYSSELNVNALLLGDSALYLCASSPGLNYGYTFGSGTRLTVV.